This is a list of T cell receptor beta chains from one sample in a study of tumor and adjacent non-tumor tissue in lung cancer. TCRdb reprocessed the multiplex PCR reads via MiXCR and lists one record per CDR3 protein. The sample lists 130,000 or so distinct CDR3 sequences; over 65% were seen once. Sequencing used lung tumor tissue. These receptor sequences come from a man aged 30-40 years with non-small cell lung cancer. CDR3s include the opening cysteine and the closing phenylalanine or tryptophan. D genes are given only for firm matches. Clone sizes are given selectively: once, few, many, or a class where the clone is expanded.

TRBD1 NA TRBJ2-2 TRBV6-1 CANKGQGQMSSTGELFF TGCGCCAATAAGGGACAGGGACAAATGAGTAGCACCGGGGAGCTGTTTTTT
NA NA TRBJ2-3 TRBV5-6 CANSLYAPSTDTQYF TGTGCCAACAGCTTGTACGCACCTAGCACAGATACGCAGTATTTT
TRBD2 many TRBJ2-7 TRBV6-2/TRBV6-3 CASRLADYYEQYF TGTGCCAGCAGACTAGCGGACTACTACGAGCAGTACTTC
NA NA TRBJ2-3 TRBV11-2 CASSFYPRGVYTDTQYF TGTGCCAGCAGTTTTTACCCAAGGGGGGTATACACAGATACGCAATATTTT
NA few TRBJ2-6 TRBV7-9 CASSLAWQGYGANVLTF TGTGCCAGCAGCTTAGCGTGGCAGGGGTATGGGGCCAACGTCCTGACTTTC
NA NA TRBJ2-1 TRBV12-3/TRBV12-4 CASSLNPRSPSYNEQFF TGTGCCAGCAGTTTAAACCCCCGATCGCCCTCCTACAATGAGCAGTTCTTC
NA NA TRBJ2-2 TRBV5-1 CASSLDMAGTGELFF TGCGCCAGCAGCTTGGACATGGCGGGCACCGGGGAGCTGTTTTTT
NA many TRBJ2-1 TRBV4-1 CASSQNSFESSYNEQFF TGCGCCAGCAGCCAAAATAGCTTCGAGAGCTCCTACAATGAGCAGTTCTTC
NA NA TRBJ2-7 TRBV5-6 CASSFGRDYEQYF TGTGCCAGCAGCTTCGGCAGGGACTACGAGCAGTACTTC
NA few TRBJ2-5 TRBV12-3/TRBV12-4 CSSSCGTLQETQYF TGTTCCAGCAGTTGCGGGACTCTCCAAGAGACCCAGTACTTC
NA NA TRBJ2-4 TRBV12-5 CASGLTVAKNIQYF TGTGCTAGTGGTTTGACAGTAGCCAAAAACATTCAGTACTTC
NA once TRBJ1-5 TRBV19 CASSGLAVNQPQHF TGTGCCAGTAGTGGTTTGGCAGTCAATCAGCCCCAGCATTTT
NA once TRBJ2-1 TRBV11-2 CASNLEMANNEQFF TGTGCCAGTAATCTGGAAATGGCCAACAATGAGCAGTTCTTC
TRBD1 many TRBJ2-1 TRBV12-3/TRBV12-4 CASSRQGYNEQFF TGTGCCAGCAGCCGACAGGGCTACAATGAGCAGTTCTTC
NA NA TRBJ2-2 TRBV11-2 CANSYKGTGEVFF TGTGCCAACAGCTATAAGGGAACCGGGGAGGTGTTTTTT
TRBD2 NA TRBJ2-7 TRBV20-1 CSASASGGEQYF TGCAGTGCTAGCGCTAGCGGGGGGGAGCAGTATTTC
TRBD2 once TRBJ2-7 TRBV6-6 CASRSTSGDYEQYF TGTGCCAGCAGATCCACTAGCGGGGATTACGAGCAGTACTTC
NA many TRBJ1-5 TRBV4-1 CASSQEGEGSQPQHF TGCGCCAGCAGCCAAGAGGGGGAAGGGAGTCAGCCCCAGCATTTT
NA NA TRBJ2-7 TRBV11-3 CASSSDRLRSTYEQYF TGTGCCAGCAGCTCAGATCGACTGAGATCTACCTACGAGCAGTACTTC
TRBD2 few TRBJ2-1 TRBV5-1 CASSLLTSGSRNEQFF TGCGCCAGCAGCTTGTTGACTAGCGGGAGTCGAAATGAGCAGTTCTTC
NA NA TRBJ2-1 TRBV29-1 CSIRRYNEQLF TGCAGCATCCGACGGTATAATGAGCAGTTGTTC
TRBD2 many TRBJ2-5 TRBV20-1 CSARVLAGGLETQYF TGCAGTGCTAGGGTGTTAGCGGGAGGTTTAGAGACCCAGTACTTC
NA NA TRBJ2-7 TRBV6-2/TRBV6-3 CTSSYFLGGALDEQYF TGTACCAGCAGTTACTTCCTAGGAGGGGCATTAGACGAGCAGTATTTC
NA few TRBJ2-1 TRBV5-1 CASSLGDSSNEQSF TGCGCCAGTTCCCTGGGCGATTCATCCAATGAGCAGTCCTTC
NA NA TRBJ2-6 TRBV6-2/TRBV6-3 CASSYPLLNGLPGANVLTF TGTGCCAGCAGTTACCCGCTACTCAATGGGCTCCCTGGGGCCAACGTCCTGACTTTC
TRBD1 few TRBJ2-1 TRBV4-3 CASSQDHRGQSNERFF TGCGCCAGCAGCCAAGATCATAGGGGACAGTCCAATGAGCGGTTCTTC
TRBD2 NA TRBJ2-5 TRBV11-1 CTSSLDIYSGGETQYF TGTACCAGCAGCTTGGATATCTACTCGGGGGGAGAGACCCAGTACTTC
TRBD1 NA TRBJ1-2 TRBV13 CARSLAGQADGYTF TGTGCCCGCAGCTTAGCGGGACAGGCCGACGGCTACACCTTC
NA many TRBJ2-7 TRBV20-1 CSARGGLLLSSYEQYF TGCAGTGCTAGGGGCGGACTGCTTTTGAGCTCCTACGAGCAGTACTTC